This T cell receptor (beta chain) emerged from a study of blood T cell repertoires in COVID-19. The data were produced by immunoSEQ multiplex PCR, yet TCRdb's version contains in-frame clones alone and is incomplete. The sample has just over 650,000 clones; 70% to 90% are singletons. The CDR3 is 17 amino acids. Germline V gene data show CDR1 as SGHNT and CDR2 as YYREEE (reference sequence). V shed 1 base and J 0 bases; nucleotides not matched to a gene: 5. This sequence joins TRBV5-4 and TRBJ2-1; 9 bases match TRBD2. Material: peripheral blood. The source is a woman aged 18-29 years with acute or convalescent COVID-19. The CDR3 loop is CASSLSGGIRSYNEQFF. The CDR3 DNA reads TGTGCCAGCAGCTTGAGCGGGGGGATCCGCTCCTACAATGAGCAGTTCTTC. Full variable domain (remainder filled in from reference TRBV5-4 and TRBJ2-1): ETGVTQSPTHLIKTRGQQVTLRCSSQSGHNTVSWYQQALGQGPQFIFQYYREEENGRGNFPPRFSGLQFPNYSSELNVNALELDDSALYLCASSLSGGIRSYNEQFFGPGTRLTVL.